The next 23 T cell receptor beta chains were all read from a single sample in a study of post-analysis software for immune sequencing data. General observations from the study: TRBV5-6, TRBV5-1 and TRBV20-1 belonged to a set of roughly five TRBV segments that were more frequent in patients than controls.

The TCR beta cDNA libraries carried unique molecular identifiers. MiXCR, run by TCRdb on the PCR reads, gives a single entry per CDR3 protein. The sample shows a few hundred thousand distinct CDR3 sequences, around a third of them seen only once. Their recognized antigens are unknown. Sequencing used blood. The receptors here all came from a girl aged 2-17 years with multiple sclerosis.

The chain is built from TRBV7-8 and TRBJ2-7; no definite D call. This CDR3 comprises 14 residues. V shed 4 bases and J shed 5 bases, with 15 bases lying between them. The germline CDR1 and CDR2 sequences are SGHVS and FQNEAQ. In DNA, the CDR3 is TGTGCCAGCAGCTCACAACTTGGACGAGACGAGCAGTACTTC. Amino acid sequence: CASSSQLGRDEQYF.

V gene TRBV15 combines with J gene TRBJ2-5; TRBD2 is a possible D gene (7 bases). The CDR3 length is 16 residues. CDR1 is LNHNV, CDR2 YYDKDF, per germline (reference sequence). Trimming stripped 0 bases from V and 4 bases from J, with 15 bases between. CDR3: CATSRDSTGGAETQYF. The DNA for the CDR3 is TGTGCCACCAGCAGAGATAGTACGGGGGGCGCAGAGACCCAGTACTTC. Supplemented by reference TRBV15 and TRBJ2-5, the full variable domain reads DAMVIQNPRYQVTQFGKPVTLSCSQTLNHNVMYWYQQKSSQAPKLLFHYYDKDFNNEADTPDNFQSRRPNTSFCFLDIRSPGLGDTAMYLCATSRDSTGGAETQYFGPGTRLLVL.

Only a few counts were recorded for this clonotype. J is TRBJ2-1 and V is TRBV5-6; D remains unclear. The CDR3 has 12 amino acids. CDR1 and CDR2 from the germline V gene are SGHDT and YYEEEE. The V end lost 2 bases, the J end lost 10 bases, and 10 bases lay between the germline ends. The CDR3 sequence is CASSFPGEEQFF. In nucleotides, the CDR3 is TGTGCCAGCAGCTTCCCGGGTGAAGAGCAGTTCTTC.

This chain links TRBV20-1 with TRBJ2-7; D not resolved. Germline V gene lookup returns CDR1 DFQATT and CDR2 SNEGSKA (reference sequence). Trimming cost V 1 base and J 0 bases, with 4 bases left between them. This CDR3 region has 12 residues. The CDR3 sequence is CSARGNSYEQYF. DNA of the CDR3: TGCAGTGCTAGAGGCAACTCCTACGAGCAGTACTTC.

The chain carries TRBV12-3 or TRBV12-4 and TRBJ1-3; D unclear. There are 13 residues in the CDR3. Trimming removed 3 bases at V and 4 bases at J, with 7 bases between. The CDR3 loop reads CASSFLGGNTIYF. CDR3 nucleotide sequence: TGTGCCAGCAGTTTTTTGGGGGGAAACACCATATATTTT.

CDR3 amino acids: CSATPWENYGYTF. Written as DNA, the CDR3 is TGCAGTGCTACCCCTTGGGAAAACTATGGCTACACCTTC. The V gene is TRBV20-1, the J gene TRBJ1-2; D gene uncertain. This CDR3 region has 13 residues. V lost 4 bases to trimming and J lost 2 bases, with 11 bases between them. Germline V gene lookup returns CDR1 DFQATT and CDR2 SNEGSKA (reference sequence).

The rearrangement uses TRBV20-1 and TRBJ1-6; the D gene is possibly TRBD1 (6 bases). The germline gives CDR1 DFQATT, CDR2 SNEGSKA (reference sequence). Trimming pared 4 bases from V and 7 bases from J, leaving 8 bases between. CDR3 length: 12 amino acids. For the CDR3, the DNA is TGCAGTGCTACCAGGGGAAATTCACCCCTCCACTTT. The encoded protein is CSATRGNSPLHF.

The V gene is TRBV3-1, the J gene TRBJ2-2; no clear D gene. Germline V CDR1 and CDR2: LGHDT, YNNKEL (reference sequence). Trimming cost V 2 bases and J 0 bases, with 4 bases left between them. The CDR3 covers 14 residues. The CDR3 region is CASSQTANTGELFF. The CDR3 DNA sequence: TGTGCCAGCAGCCAAACGGCGAACACCGGGGAGCTGTTTTTT.

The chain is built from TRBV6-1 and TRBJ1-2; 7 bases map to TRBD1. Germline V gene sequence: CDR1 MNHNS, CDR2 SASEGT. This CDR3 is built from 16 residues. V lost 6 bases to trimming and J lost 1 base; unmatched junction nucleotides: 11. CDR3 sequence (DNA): TGTGCCAGCAGAGAACTCGGGACAGACTTTAACTATGGCTACACCTTC. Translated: CASRELGTDFNYGYTF.

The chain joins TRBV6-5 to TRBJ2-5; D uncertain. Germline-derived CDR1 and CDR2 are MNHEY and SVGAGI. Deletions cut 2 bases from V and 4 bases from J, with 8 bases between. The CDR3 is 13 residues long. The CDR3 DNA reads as TGTGCCAGCAGTTACCCGGCAGGAGAGACCCAGTACTTC. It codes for CASSYPAGETQYF.

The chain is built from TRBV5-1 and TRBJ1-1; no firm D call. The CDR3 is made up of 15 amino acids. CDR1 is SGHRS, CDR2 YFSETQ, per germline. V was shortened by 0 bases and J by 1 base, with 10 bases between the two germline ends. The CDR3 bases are TGCGCCAGCAGCTTGGACGTCGGCGGGAACACTGAAGCTTTCTTT. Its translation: CASSLDVGGNTEAFF.

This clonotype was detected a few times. The CDR3 reads CASSRQGEVEKLFF. The CDR3 DNA is TGTGCCAGCAGCCGCCAGGGGGAGGTGGAAAAACTGTTTTTT. This chain uses TRBV7-9 with TRBJ1-4; 7 bases agree with TRBD1. CDR1 is SEHNR, CDR2 FQNEAQ, per germline (reference sequence). After removal of 5 bases from V and 8 bases from J, the junction contained 8 bases not matched to a gene. This CDR3 region has 14 residues.

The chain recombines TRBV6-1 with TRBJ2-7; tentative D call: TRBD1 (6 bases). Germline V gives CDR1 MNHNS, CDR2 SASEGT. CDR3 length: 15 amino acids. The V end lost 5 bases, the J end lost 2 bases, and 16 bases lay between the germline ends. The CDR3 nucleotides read TGTGCCAGCAGTATCGGACAGAGCAGCGCCTACGAGCAGTACTTC. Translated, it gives CASSIGQSSAYEQYF.

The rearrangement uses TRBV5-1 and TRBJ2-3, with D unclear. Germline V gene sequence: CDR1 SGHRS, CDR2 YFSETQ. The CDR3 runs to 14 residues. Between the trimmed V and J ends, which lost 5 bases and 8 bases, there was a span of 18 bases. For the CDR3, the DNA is TGCGCCAGCAGTCTTCGGTCATACTGGGCTACGCAGTATTTT. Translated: CASSLRSYWATQYF. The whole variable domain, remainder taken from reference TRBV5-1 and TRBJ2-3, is KAGVTQTPRYLIKTRGQQVTLSCSPISGHRSVSWYQQTPGQGLQFLFEYFSETQRNKGNFPGRFSGRQFSNSRSEMNVSTLELGDSALYLCASSLRSYWATQYFGPGTRLTVL.

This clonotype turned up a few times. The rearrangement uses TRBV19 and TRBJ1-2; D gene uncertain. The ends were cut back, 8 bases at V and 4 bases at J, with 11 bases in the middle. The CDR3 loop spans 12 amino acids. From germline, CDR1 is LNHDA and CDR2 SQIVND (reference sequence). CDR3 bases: TGTGCCAGTGTTGCAGGAGGCTATGGCTACACCTTC. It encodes CASVAGGYGYTF.

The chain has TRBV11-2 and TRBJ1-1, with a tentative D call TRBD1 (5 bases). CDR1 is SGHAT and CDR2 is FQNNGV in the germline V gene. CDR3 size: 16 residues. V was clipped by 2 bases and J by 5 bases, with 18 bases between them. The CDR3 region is CASSLSGARIFTEAFF. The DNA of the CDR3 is TGTGCCAGCAGCTTAAGTGGGGCGCGGATCTTTACTGAAGCTTTCTTT.

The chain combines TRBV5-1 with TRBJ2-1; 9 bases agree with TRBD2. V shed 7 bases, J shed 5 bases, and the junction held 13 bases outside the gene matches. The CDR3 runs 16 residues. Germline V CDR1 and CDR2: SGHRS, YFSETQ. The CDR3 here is CASRTDEAGGDNEQFF. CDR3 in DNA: TGCGCCAGCCGGACCGACGAGGCGGGGGGGGACAATGAGCAGTTCTTC.

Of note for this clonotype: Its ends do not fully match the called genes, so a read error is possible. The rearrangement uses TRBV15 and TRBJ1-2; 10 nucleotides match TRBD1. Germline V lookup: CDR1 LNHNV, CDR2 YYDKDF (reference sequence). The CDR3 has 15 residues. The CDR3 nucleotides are TGTGTCACCAGCAGAGATGTGGACAGGGGGGATGGCTACACCTTC. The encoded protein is CVTSRDVDRGDGYTF.

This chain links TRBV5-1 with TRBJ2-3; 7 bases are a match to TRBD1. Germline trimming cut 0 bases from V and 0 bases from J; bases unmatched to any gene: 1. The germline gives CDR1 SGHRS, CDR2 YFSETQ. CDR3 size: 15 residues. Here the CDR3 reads CASSLADRSTDTQYF. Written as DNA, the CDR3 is TGCGCCAGCAGCTTGGCGGACAGGAGCACAGATACGCAGTATTTT. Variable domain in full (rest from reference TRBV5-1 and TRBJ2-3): KAGVTQTPRYLIKTRGQQVTLSCSPISGHRSVSWYQQTPGQGLQFLFEYFSETQRNKGNFPGRFSGRQFSNSRSEMNVSTLELGDSALYLCASSLADRSTDTQYFGPGTRLTVL.

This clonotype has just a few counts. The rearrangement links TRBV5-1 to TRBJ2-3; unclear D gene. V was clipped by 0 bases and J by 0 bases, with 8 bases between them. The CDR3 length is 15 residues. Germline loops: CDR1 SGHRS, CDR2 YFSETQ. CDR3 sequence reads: CASSLGDPSTDTQYF. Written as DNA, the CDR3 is TGCGCCAGCAGCTTGGGGGATCCTAGCACAGATACGCAGTATTTT.

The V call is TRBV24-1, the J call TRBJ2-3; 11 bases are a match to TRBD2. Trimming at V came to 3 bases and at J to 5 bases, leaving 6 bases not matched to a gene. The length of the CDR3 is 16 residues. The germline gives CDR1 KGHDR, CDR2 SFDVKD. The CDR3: CATSDRSGGVVDTQYF. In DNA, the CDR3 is TGTGCCACCAGTGATCGTAGCGGGGGGGTGGTAGATACGCAGTATTTT.

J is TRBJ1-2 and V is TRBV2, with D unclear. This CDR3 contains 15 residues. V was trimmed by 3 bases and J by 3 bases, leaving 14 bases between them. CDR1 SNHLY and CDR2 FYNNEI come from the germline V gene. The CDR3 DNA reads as TGTGCCAGCAGTGAGGAGGTGGGGAGAGACTATGGCTACACCTTC. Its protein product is CASSEEVGRDYGYTF.

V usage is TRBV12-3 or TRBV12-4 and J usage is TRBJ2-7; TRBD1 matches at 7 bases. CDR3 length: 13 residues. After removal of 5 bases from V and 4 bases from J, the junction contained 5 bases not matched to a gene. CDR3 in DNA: TGTGCCAGCAGTCCGGGACAGAAGTACGAGCAGTACTTC. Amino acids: CASSPGQKYEQYF.